Each of the 2 T cell receptor beta chains below was sequenced from the same sample in a study of blood T cell repertoires in COVID-19. Sequencing was performed with immunoSEQ multiplex PCR; in TCRdb, only in-frame clones are kept and a portion is missing. Of some 64,000 clones listed, around 77% are singletons. Sequenced input: peripheral blood. The receptors originated from a man aged 80 or over with active or convalescent COVID-19.

The chain joins TRBV5-4 to TRBJ2-2; D perhaps matches TRBD2 (6 bases). V shed 3 bases and J shed 4 bases, with 13 bases lying between them. CDR1 is SGHNT and CDR2 is YYREEE in the germline V gene (reference sequence). The CDR3 is made up of 15 amino acids. In DNA, the CDR3 is TGTGCCAGCAGCTCGCTAGGGACTGCCACCGGGGAGCTGTTTTTT. This translates into CASSSLGTATGELFF. Using reference TRBV5-4 and TRBJ2-2 for the parts outside the CDR3, the full variable domain is ETGVTQSPTHLIKTRGQQVTLRCSSQSGHNTVSWYQQALGQGPQFIFQYYREEENGRGNFPPRFSGLQFPNYSSELNVNALELDDSALYLCASSSLGTATGELFFGEGSRLTVL.

The chain has TRBV12-3 or TRBV12-4 and TRBJ2-7, with TRBD1 as a possible D gene (7 bases). CDR3 length: 13 amino acids. Trimming took 5 bases from V and 3 from J, leaving 11 bases between them. CDR3 in amino acids: CASSPQGGYEQYF. CDR3 nucleotide sequence: TGTGCCAGCAGTCCGCAGGGGGGCTACGAGCAGTACTTC.